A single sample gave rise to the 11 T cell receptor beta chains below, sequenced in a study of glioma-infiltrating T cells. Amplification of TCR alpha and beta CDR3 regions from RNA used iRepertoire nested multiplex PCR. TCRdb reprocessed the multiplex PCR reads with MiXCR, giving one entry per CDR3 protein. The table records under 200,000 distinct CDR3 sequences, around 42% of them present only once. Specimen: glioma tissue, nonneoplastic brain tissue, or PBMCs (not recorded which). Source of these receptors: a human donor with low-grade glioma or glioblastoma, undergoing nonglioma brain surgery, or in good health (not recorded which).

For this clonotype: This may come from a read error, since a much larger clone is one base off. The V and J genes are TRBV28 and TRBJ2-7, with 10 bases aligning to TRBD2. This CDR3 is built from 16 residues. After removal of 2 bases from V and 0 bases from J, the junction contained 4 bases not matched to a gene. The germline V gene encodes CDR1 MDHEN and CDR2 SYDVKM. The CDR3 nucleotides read TGTGCCAGCAGTTTACTTACTAGCGGGAACTCCTACGAGCAGTACTTC. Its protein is CASSLLTSGNSYEQYF. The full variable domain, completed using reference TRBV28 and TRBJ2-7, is DVKVTQSSRYLVKRTGEKVFLECVQDMDHENMFWYRQDPGLGLRLIYFSYDVKMKEKGDIPEGYSVSREKKERFSLILESASTNQTSMYLCASSLLTSGNSYEQYFGPGTRLTVT.

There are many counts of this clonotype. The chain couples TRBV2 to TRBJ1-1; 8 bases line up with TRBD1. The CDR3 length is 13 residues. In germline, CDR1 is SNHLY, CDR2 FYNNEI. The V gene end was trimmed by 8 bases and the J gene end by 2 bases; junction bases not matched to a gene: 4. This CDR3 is CASRRGLNTEAFF. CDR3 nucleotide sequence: TGTGCCAGCCGCAGGGGGCTTAACACTGAAGCTTTCTTT.

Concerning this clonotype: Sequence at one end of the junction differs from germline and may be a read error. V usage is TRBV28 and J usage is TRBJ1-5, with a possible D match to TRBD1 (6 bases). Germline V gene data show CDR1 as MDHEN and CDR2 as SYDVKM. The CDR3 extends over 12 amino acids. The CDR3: CASKTGNHPQHF. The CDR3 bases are TGTGCCAGCAAGACAGGCAATCATCCCCAGCATTTT.

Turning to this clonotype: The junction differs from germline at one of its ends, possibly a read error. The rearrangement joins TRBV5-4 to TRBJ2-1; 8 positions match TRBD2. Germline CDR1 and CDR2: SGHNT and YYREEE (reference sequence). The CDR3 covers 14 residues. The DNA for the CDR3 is TGTGCCATCAGCCTTAAGGTAGCGGGAAATGAGCAGTTCTTC. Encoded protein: CAISLKVAGNEQFF.

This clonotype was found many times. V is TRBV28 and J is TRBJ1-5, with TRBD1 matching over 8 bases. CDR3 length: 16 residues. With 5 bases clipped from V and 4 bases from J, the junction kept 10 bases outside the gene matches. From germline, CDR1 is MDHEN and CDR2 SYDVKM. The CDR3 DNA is TGTGCCAGCAGTGAACGGACAGGGATTGGAAATCAGCCCCAGCATTTT. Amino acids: CASSERTGIGNQPQHF. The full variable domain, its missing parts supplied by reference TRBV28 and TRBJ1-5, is DVKVTQSSRYLVKRTGEKVFLECVQDMDHENMFWYRQDPGLGLRLIYFSYDVKMKEKGDIPEGYSVSREKKERFSLILESASTNQTSMYLCASSERTGIGNQPQHFGDGTRLSIL.

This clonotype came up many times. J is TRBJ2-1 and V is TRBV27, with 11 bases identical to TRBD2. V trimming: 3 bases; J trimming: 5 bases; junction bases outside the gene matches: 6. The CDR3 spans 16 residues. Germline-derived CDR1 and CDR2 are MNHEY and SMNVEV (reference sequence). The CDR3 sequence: CASSFFSGRAHNEQFF. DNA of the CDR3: TGTGCCAGCAGTTTCTTTAGCGGGAGGGCTCACAATGAGCAGTTCTTC.

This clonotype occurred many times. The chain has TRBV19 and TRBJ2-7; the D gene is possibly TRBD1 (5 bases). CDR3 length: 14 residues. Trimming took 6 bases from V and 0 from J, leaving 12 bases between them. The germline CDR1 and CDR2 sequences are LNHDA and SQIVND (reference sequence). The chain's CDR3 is CASSARDNSYEQYF. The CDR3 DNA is TGTGCCAGTAGCGCCAGGGATAACTCCTACGAGCAGTACTTC. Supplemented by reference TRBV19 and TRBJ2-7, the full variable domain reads DGGITQSPKYLFRKEGQNVTLSCEQNLNHDAMYWYRQDPGQGLRLIYYSQIVNDFQKGDIAEGYSVSREKKESFPLTVTSAQKNPTAFYLCASSARDNSYEQYFGPGTRLTVT.

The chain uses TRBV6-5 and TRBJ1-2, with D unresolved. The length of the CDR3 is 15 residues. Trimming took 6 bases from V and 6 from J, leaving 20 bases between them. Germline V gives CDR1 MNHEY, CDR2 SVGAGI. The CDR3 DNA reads TGTGCCAGCAGCCCCCAACCTGGAAAGGCGGATGGCTACACCTTC. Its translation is CASSPQPGKADGYTF.

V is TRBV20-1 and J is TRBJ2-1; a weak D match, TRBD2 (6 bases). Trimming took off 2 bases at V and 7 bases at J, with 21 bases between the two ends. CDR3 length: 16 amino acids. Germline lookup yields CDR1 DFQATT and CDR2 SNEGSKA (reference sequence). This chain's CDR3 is CSARYRAGLLSNEQFF. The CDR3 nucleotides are TGCAGTGCTAGATACCGGGCGGGATTGTTGTCGAATGAGCAGTTCTTC.

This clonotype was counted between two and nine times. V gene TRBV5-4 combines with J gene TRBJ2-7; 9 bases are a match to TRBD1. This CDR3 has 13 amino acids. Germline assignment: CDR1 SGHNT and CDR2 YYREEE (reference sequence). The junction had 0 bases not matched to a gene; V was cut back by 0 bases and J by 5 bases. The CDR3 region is CASSLGTGDEQYF. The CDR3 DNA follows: TGTGCCAGCAGCTTGGGGACAGGGGACGAGCAGTACTTC. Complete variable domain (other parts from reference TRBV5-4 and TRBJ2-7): ETGVTQSPTHLIKTRGQQVTLRCSSQSGHNTVSWYQQALGQGPQFIFQYYREEENGRGNFPPRFSGLQFPNYSSELNVNALELDDSALYLCASSLGTGDEQYFGPGTRLTVT.

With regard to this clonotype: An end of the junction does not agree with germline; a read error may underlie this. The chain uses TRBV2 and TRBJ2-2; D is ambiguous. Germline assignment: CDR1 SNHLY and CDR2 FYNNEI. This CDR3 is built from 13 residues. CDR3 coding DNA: TGTGCCACAGCTACAGCAAACACCCGGGAGCTGTTTTTT. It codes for CATATANTRELFF. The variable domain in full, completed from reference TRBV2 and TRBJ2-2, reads EPEVTQTPSHQVTQMGQEVILRCVPISNHLYFYWYRQILGQKVEFLVSFYNNEISEKSEIFDDQFSVERPDGSNFTLKIRSTKLEDSAMYFCATATANTRELFFGEGSRLTVL.